The rows below give T cell receptor beta chains drawn from one sample of a study of CD8+ T cells in alopecia areata. Assay used: immunoSEQ multiplex PCR; TCRdb lists only in-frame clones, some missing. The sample carries around 100,000 clones, under 60% recorded once. Here the sequenced sample was CD8+ T cells sorted from blood, taken at week 24, from a patient treated with tofacitinib. These receptors all stem from a human donor with alopecia areata. Both conserved end residues are part of each CDR3. D genes are given only for firm matches. Clone size is stated in some rows and not others, as once, few, many or a class when expanded.

DNA,CDR3,J,length,V,D,size
TGTGCCTGGAGTTGGGGAAACACTGAAGCTTTCTTT,CAWSWGNTEAFF,TRBJ1-1,12,TRBV30,-,few
TGTGCCAGCAGTTCCGGGACAGGATTCTACGAGCAGTACTTC,CASSSGTGFYEQYF,TRBJ2-7,14,TRBV13,TRBD1,-
TGTGCCTGGAGTCTTAACTACGAGCAGTACTTC,CAWSLNYEQYF,TRBJ2-7,11,TRBV30,-,-
TGTGCCAGCAGCTTGACAGGGTGGGATCAGCCCCAGCATTTT,CASSLTGWDQPQHF,TRBJ1-5,14,TRBV5-6,-,-
TGTGCCAGCAGCCTCGCGGCCAGCCCTAACCACGAGCAGTACTTC,CASSLAASPNHEQYF,TRBJ2-7,15,TRBV4-2,-,-
TGTGCCTGGAGTGTTGAGGTTTCGAGGGGAAACACTGAAGCTTTCTTT,CAWSVEVSRGNTEAFF,TRBJ1-1,16,TRBV30,-,-
TGCAGCGTTTTAGGAAACGAGCAGTACTTC,CSVLGNEQYF,TRBJ2-7,10,TRBV29-1,-,-
TGTGCCAGCAGTTTCCCGCACGCACTCGGCACAGATACGCAGTATTTT,CASSFPHALGTDTQYF,TRBJ2-3,16,TRBV27,-,few
TGTGCCTGGAAGCCCTTTGAAGCTTTCTTT,CAWKPFEAFF,TRBJ1-1,10,TRBV30,-,-
TGTGCCACCAGCAGAGATCGAGATCTAAGACCCCTCCACTTT,CATSRDRDLRPLHF,TRBJ1-6,14,TRBV15,-,-
TGTGCCAGCACAACATCCGGGACAGGCCCCGAGCAGTACTTC,CASTTSGTGPEQYF,TRBJ2-7,14,TRBV5-6,TRBD1,-